Below, 28 T cell receptor beta chains from the same sample are listed, as sequenced in a study of cytomegalovirus exposure and HLA in healthy donors. Primers for the PCR totalled 60 Vbeta and 13 Jbeta. This table comes from immunoSEQ multiplex PCR, and its TCRdb copy is limited to in-frame clones, with some not included. The sample has about 130,000 clones, more than 65% seen once. Sequencing input: PBMCs. The receptors were sampled from a woman aged 55-70 years in good health and CMV-seropositive.

This chain uses TRBV5-1 with TRBJ2-1; 9 bases align to TRBD2. The V and J ends lost 5 bases and 4 bases, in that order; junction bases with no gene match: 13. Germline V gene sequence: CDR1 SGHRS, CDR2 YFSETQ. CDR3 size: 17 residues. The CDR3 nucleotides read TGCGCCAGCAGAGACGGAGGGACTAGCCCACGATACAATGAGCAGTTCTTC. This gives the protein CASRDGGTSPRYNEQFF.

The chain employs TRBV6-4 and TRBJ1-6, with a possible D match to TRBD1 (5 bases). The CDR3 spans 17 residues. CDR1 and CDR2 (germline): MRHNA, SNTAGT. The V gene lost 5 bases and the J gene lost 2 bases, with 16 bases spanning the gap. The CDR3 nucleotides are TGTGCCAGCAGTCCAGGGTCAAAGGGAACCTATAATTCACCCCTCCACTTT. Translation gives CASSPGSKGTYNSPLHF.

V usage is TRBV29-1 and J usage is TRBJ2-1; D might be TRBD1 (6 bases). The V end was cut by 3 bases, the J end by 9 bases, with 9 bases between. The germline gives CDR1 SQVTM, CDR2 ANQGSEA. This CDR3 region has 11 residues. The chain's CDR3 is CSVDADSEQFF. CDR3 sequence (DNA): TGCAGCGTTGACGCGGACAGTGAGCAGTTCTTC.

The chain employs TRBV11-3 and TRBJ2-2; 9 nucleotides match TRBD1. This CDR3 comprises 16 residues. V gave up 5 bases and J gave up 5 bases; unmatched junction bases: 9. Per germline, CDR1 SGHNT and CDR2 YENEEA. DNA for the CDR3: TGTGCCAGCAGCGTCCGGGACAGGGCCCCTACCGGGGAGCTGTTTTTT. As protein: CASSVRDRAPTGELFF.

V usage is TRBV6-1 and J usage is TRBJ2-1; 10 nucleotides agree with TRBD2. Germline CDR1 is MNHNS and CDR2 is SASEGT. This CDR3 spans 15 amino acids. The trim removed 4 bases at V and 3 bases at J, leaving 3 bases unmatched. The CDR3 bases are TGTGCCAGCAGTGGGCTAGCGGGGGACTACAATGAGCAGTTCTTC. It specifies CASSGLAGDYNEQFF.

A single count supports this clone. The chain joins TRBV5-1 to TRBJ2-3, with TRBD2 matching 7 bases. The CDR3 runs to 15 residues. Germline loops: CDR1 SGHRS, CDR2 YFSETQ. V shed 0 bases and J 3 bases; nucleotides not matched to a gene: 4. The CDR3 DNA reads TGCGCCAGCAGCTTGGGTCGCGGGGGAACAGATACGCAGTATTTT. Amino acids: CASSLGRGGTDTQYF.

The chain employs TRBV7-9 and TRBJ1-1; no clear D. Trimming removed 8 bases at V and 2 bases at J, with 6 bases between. The CDR3 spans 11 residues. The germline V gene encodes CDR1 SEHNR and CDR2 FQNEAQ (reference sequence). The CDR3 coding sequence is TGTGCCAGCCTTGTAAACACTGAAGCTTTCTTT. Translation gives CASLVNTEAFF.

The rearrangement joins TRBV11-2 to TRBJ2-3; 7 bases agree with TRBD1. Germline V gives CDR1 SGHAT, CDR2 FQNNGV. Losses at the gene ends were 5 bases for V and 0 bases for J; bases not matched to a gene: 2. The CDR3 is made up of 14 amino acids. Written as DNA, the CDR3 is TGTGCCAGCAGCAGGGGGCCCAGCACAGATACGCAGTATTTT. This codes for CASSRGPSTDTQYF.

This chain uses TRBV11-1 with TRBJ1-2; 7 nucleotides agree with TRBD1. The length of the CDR3 is 13 residues. The V gene end was trimmed by 4 bases and the J gene end by 4 bases; junction bases not matched to a gene: 3. Germline values: CDR1 SGHAT, CDR2 FQDESV (reference sequence). The CDR3: CASSYTGAYGYTF. The CDR3 DNA reads as TGTGCCAGCAGCTACACAGGGGCCTATGGCTACACCTTC.

This clone turned up a few times. The V call is TRBV19, the J call TRBJ2-7, with D possibly being TRBD1 (6 bases). This CDR3 is built from 12 residues. The V end was cut by 5 bases, the J end by 3 bases, with 8 bases between. CDR1 LNHDA and CDR2 SQIVND come from the germline V gene (reference sequence). The CDR3 sequence is CASSPRGYEQYF. The CDR3 DNA follows: TGTGCCAGTAGTCCCAGGGGCTACGAGCAGTACTTC.

Here the CDR3 reads CASSQDFGLAGRTDTQYF. The CDR3 DNA sequence: TGTGCCAGCAGCCAAGATTTTGGCCTAGCGGGCCGCACAGATACGCAGTATTTT. The chain has TRBV14 and TRBJ2-3, with TRBD2 matching over 8 bases. Germline CDR1 SGHDN, CDR2 FVKESK. J was trimmed by 1 base and V by 0 bases; bases with no gene match: 9. CDR3 length: 18 residues.

The chain is built from TRBV6-1 and TRBJ2-2, with 10 bases matching TRBD1. Losses at the gene ends were 7 bases for V and 5 bases for J; bases not matched to a gene: 4. There are 14 residues in the CDR3. Germline V gene sequence: CDR1 MNHNS, CDR2 SASEGT. The CDR3 sequence is CASIVDRGTGELFF. CDR3 sequence (DNA): TGTGCCAGCATCGTGGACAGGGGGACCGGGGAGCTGTTTTTT.

This sequence joins TRBV7-8 and TRBJ2-1, with D perhaps matching TRBD2 (5 bases). CDR3 length: 13 residues. V was shortened by 0 bases and J by 8 bases, with 8 bases between the two germline ends. Germline V lookup: CDR1 SGHVS, CDR2 FQNEAQ. As DNA, the CDR3 is TGTGCCAGCAGCTTAGCGCGGGTTTATGAGCAGTTCTTC. Amino acid sequence: CASSLARVYEQFF.

This chain uses TRBV28 with TRBJ1-4; no firm D call. The CDR3 spans 14 residues. Germline CDR1 MDHEN, CDR2 SYDVKM. Trimming removed 3 bases at V and 5 bases at J, with 10 bases between. The CDR3 nucleotides read TGTGCCAGCAGTTTTGGAGGGCGCAATGAAAAACTGTTTTTT. Translated: CASSFGGRNEKLFF.

In its sample, this clone was seen a few times. The chain recombines TRBV7-9 with TRBJ1-5; 7 nucleotides match TRBD1. CDR1 is SEHNR and CDR2 is FQNEAQ in the germline V gene (reference sequence). The J segment lost 3 bases and the V segment lost 2 bases, leaving 4 bases of the junction unmatched. CDR3 size: 15 residues. CDR3 protein: CASSLRDRANQPQHF. The CDR3 DNA sequence: TGTGCCAGCAGCTTAAGAGACAGGGCCAATCAGCCCCAGCATTTT.

This chain uses TRBV4-1 with TRBJ2-1; TRBD2 matches at 15 bases. This CDR3 is 16 amino acids long. The junction had 7 bases not matched to a gene; V was cut back by 4 bases and J by 9 bases. CDR1 and CDR2 (germline): MGHRA, YSYEKL. CDR3 amino acids: CASSLSGLAGGVEQFF. The CDR3 region has the DNA TGCGCCAGCAGCCTCTCGGGACTAGCGGGGGGAGTTGAGCAGTTCTTC.

J is TRBJ1-6 and V is TRBV9, with unresolved D. V was trimmed by 0 bases and J by 8 bases, leaving 12 bases between them. The CDR3 sequence is 15 residues long. The germline CDR1 and CDR2 sequences are SGDLS and YYNGEE. CDR3 nucleotides: TGTGCCAGCAGCGTAGGGGAGGGCGGGGATTCACCCCTCCACTTT. Translated, it gives CASSVGEGGDSPLHF. Supplemented by reference TRBV9 and TRBJ1-6, the full variable domain reads DSGVTQTPKHLITATGQRVTLRCSPRSGDLSVYWYQQSLDQGLQFLIQYYNGEERAKGNILERFSAQQFPDLHSELNLSSLELGDSALYFCASSVGEGGDSPLHFGNGTRLTVT.

The chain recombines TRBV13 with TRBJ2-1; no clear D gene. This CDR3 has 11 amino acids. The V end was cut by 3 bases, the J end by 6 bases, with 3 bases between. CDR1 and CDR2 from the germline V gene are PRHDT and FYEKMQ (reference sequence). Written as DNA, the CDR3 is TGTGCCAGCAGCTTCTCCAATGAGCAGTTCTTC. It encodes CASSFSNEQFF.

This clone was detected only once. V is TRBV9 and J is TRBJ2-7, with D possibly being TRBD1 (6 bases). Trimming stripped 4 bases from V and 2 bases from J, with 16 bases between. Germline assignment: CDR1 SGDLS and CDR2 YYNGEE. The CDR3 sequence is 15 residues long. The CDR3 DNA is TGTGCCAGCAGCCCACGACAGGCGTACACCTACGAGCAGTACTTC. This sequence encodes CASSPRQAYTYEQYF.

This rearrangement joins TRBV7-2 to TRBJ1-2; 9 positions agree with TRBD1. Germline values: CDR1 SGHTA, CDR2 FQGNSA. This CDR3 has 16 amino acids. The junction had 9 bases not matched to a gene; V was cut back by 5 bases and J by 2 bases. Here the CDR3 DNA reads TGTGCCAGCAGCCCGTCGTGGGACAGGGCCAACTATGGCTACACCTTC. This codes for CASSPSWDRANYGYTF. Complete variable domain (other parts from reference TRBV7-2 and TRBJ1-2): GAGVSQSPSNKVTEKGKDVELRCDPISGHTALYWYRQSLGQGLEFLIYFQGNSAPDKSGLPSDRFSAERTGGSVSTLTIQRTQQEDSAVYLCASSPSWDRANYGYTFGSGTRLTVV.

This chain connects TRBV4-1 to TRBJ2-7; TRBD2 agrees at 14 bases. The J segment lost 5 bases and the V segment lost 3 bases, leaving 9 bases of the junction unmatched. CDR3 length equals 17 residues. CDR1 and CDR2 (germline): MGHRA, YSYEKL. The CDR3 region has the DNA TGCGCCAGCAGCCAGAGGACTAGCGGGGGGTGGTCCCACGAGCAGTACTTC. Translating it yields CASSQRTSGGWSHEQYF.

Concerning this clone itself: The germline gene is not matched at one end of the junction; a read error may be the cause. The chain has TRBV7-9 and TRBJ1-5; TRBD1 might be the D (5 bases). The germline V gene has CDR1 SEHNR and CDR2 FQNEAQ (reference sequence). This CDR3 region has 11 residues. The CDR3 DNA is TGTTCCAGCGGGGGGGACTCGCCCCAGCATTTT. The encoded protein is CSSGGDSPQHF.

This clone was seen once. This sequence joins TRBV5-1 and TRBJ2-6; no reliable D call. Germline V CDR1 and CDR2: SGHRS, YFSETQ. Trimming stripped 0 bases from V and 0 bases from J, with 10 bases between. CDR3 size: 17 residues. In nucleotides, the CDR3 is TGCGCCAGCAGCTTGGTGGCGGCGACCTCTGGGGCCAACGTCCTGACTTTC. Translating it yields CASSLVAATSGANVLTF.

CDR3 coding DNA: TGTGCCAGCAGCCTCCCACCGGGACAGGGGTCGACTGAAGCTTTCTTT. It specifies CASSLPPGQGSTEAFF. The gene calls are TRBV9 and TRBJ1-1, with TRBD1 matching over 10 bases. Germline CDR1 is SGDLS and CDR2 is YYNGEE. This CDR3 is built from 16 residues. The V and J ends lost 4 bases and 5 bases, in that order; junction bases with no gene match: 11.

This rearrangement joins TRBV14 to TRBJ1-1; D call uncertain. Germline V gene lookup returns CDR1 SGHDN and CDR2 FVKESK. The V end was cut by 0 bases, the J end by 0 bases, with 5 bases between. This CDR3 comprises 14 residues. The CDR3 spells CASSQDRMNTEAFF. The CDR3 coding sequence is TGTGCCAGCAGCCAAGACAGGATGAACACTGAAGCTTTCTTT.

The chain recombines TRBV6-1 with TRBJ1-5, with 12 bases that match TRBD1. In germline, CDR1 is MNHNS, CDR2 SASEGT. The V gene end was trimmed by 3 bases and the J gene end by 9 bases; junction bases not matched to a gene: 9. The CDR3 is made up of 16 amino acids. This chain's CDR3 is CASSEGQGAYGRPQHF. CDR3 DNA sequence: TGTGCCAGCAGTGAGGGACAGGGGGCTTATGGGAGGCCCCAGCATTTT.

This clone was detected only a few times. J is TRBJ1-5 and V is TRBV7-9; D is ambiguous. Germline lookup yields CDR1 SEHNR and CDR2 FQNEAQ (reference sequence). V dropped 3 bases and J dropped 0 bases, with 6 bases sitting between them. The CDR3 has 14 amino acids. The CDR3 DNA follows: TGTGCCAGCAGCTTTACAGATAGCAATCAGCCCCAGCATTTT. Its translation: CASSFTDSNQPQHF.

The sample holds a few counts of this clone. The rearrangement links TRBV6-5 to TRBJ1-2; D not resolved. Germline-derived CDR1 and CDR2 are MNHEY and SVGAGI. The CDR3 runs to 13 residues. V lost 5 bases, J lost 3 bases, and 10 bases lay in between. In nucleotides, the CDR3 is TGTGCCAGCAGTCCGGGAGCGGACTATGGCTACACCTTC. Its protein is CASSPGADYGYTF.